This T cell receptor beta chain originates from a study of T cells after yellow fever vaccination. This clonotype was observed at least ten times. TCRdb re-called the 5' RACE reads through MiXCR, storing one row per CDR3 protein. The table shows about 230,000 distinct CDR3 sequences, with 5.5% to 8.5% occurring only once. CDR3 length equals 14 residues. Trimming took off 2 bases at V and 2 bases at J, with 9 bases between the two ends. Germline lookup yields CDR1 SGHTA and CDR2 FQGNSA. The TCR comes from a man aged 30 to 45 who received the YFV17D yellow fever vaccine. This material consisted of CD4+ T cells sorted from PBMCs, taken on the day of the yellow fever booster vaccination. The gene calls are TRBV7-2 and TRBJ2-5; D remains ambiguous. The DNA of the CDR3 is TGTGCCAGCAGCTTAAATTCTAAACAAGAGACCCAGTACTTC. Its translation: CASSLNSKQETQYF.